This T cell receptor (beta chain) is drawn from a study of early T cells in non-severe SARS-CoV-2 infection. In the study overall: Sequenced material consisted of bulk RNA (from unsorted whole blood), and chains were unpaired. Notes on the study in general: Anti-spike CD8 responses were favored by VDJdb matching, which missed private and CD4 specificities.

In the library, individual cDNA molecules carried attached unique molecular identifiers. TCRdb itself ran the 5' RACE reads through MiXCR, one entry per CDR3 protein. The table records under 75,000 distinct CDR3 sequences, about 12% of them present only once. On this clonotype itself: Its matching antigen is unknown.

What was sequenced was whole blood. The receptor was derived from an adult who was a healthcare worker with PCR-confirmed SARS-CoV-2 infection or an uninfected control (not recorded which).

CDR3 amino acids: CASSWEASDNYGYTF. CDR3 DNA sequence: TGTGCCAGCAGTTGGGAGGCGTCAGATAACTATGGCTACACCTTC. J is TRBJ1-2 and V is TRBV7-9; D ambiguous. V shed 6 bases and J shed 1 base, with 15 bases lying between them. Germline CDR1 reads SEHNR; CDR2 reads FQNEAQ (reference sequence). The CDR3 is made up of 15 amino acids.